This T cell receptor beta chain was captured in a study of blood T cell repertoires in COVID-19. Study in general: Samples of COVID-19 (acute and convalescent) were obtained from the United States, Italy and Spain. PBMCs, B-cell-depleted T cells, or T cells provided the cDNA or gDNA that made up the material.

In the original processing: Estimated nucleated cell counts came from reference gene primer amplification. Produced via immunoSEQ multiplex PCR; TCRdb's table is partial and in-frame only. V and J calls and clone size are given by that table; D and trimming were obtained from the DNA. The sample includes under 100,000 clones, 80% to 90% seen only once; the top ten take approximately 1%. This clone was seen more than once but under ten times. Between the trimmed V and J ends, which lost 0 bases and 3 bases, there was a span of 14 bases. Germline CDR1 KGHSH, CDR2 LQKENI. CDR3 length: 17 residues. Source material: peripheral blood. V gene TRBV18 combines with J gene TRBJ2-2; D gene unclear. The receptor was isolated from a human donor in a cohort sampled during active COVID-19. This CDR3 is CASSPPETPPDTGELFF. The CDR3, as DNA: TGTGCCAGCTCACCACCGGAGACTCCTCCGGACACCGGGGAGCTGTTTTTT.